A selection of T cell receptor beta chains follows, all from one sample in a study of blood T cell repertoires in COVID-19. Clones were read by immunoSEQ multiplex PCR, and TCRdb kept only the in-frame ones, dropping some. The sample consists of around 130,000 clones, around 85% of them appearing once. Sample: peripheral blood. These receptors all stem from a man in his 60s with acute or convalescent COVID-19. Both conserved end residues are trimmed from each CDR3. The D gene is left open where the match is weak. Expanded clones get a size class; other rows say once, few or many, or leave the size out.

clone_size	j_call	v_call	d_call	cdr3_aa
NA	TRBJ2-4	TRBV28	TRBD2	ASSLAGAKNIQY
NA	TRBJ1-1	TRBV7-9	NA	ASSLAQGPYTEAF
NA	TRBJ1-5	TRBV27	NA	ASSWSSNQPQH
once	TRBJ2-5	TRBV5-6	TRBD2	ASRRTSGAYQETQY
NA	TRBJ2-3	TRBV28	TRBD2	ASSLLRDYSTDTQY
NA	TRBJ1-5	TRBV7-2	NA	ASSYWGEQPQH
few	TRBJ1-6	TRBV10-1	TRBD1	ASSDGQGGSPLH
NA	TRBJ1-5	TRBV6-6	NA	ASSSAGSNQPQH
NA	TRBJ2-2	TRBV11-1	NA	ASSLQGRENGELF
once	TRBJ1-2	TRBV25-1	NA	ASSGGTGLYGYT
NA	TRBJ2-3	TRBV9	TRBD1	ASRYGQGATDTQY
NA	TRBJ2-7	TRBV18	NA	ASSPQDSSYEQY
NA	TRBJ2-4	TRBV9	TRBD1	ASSLGQAENIQY
NA	TRBJ1-1	TRBV28	TRBD1	ASSVLVRGRGNTEAF
NA	TRBJ2-2	TRBV10-3	NA	AISEGAGSGELF
NA	TRBJ2-7	TRBV10-3	TRBD2	AISAPGGAEQY
NA	TRBJ1-1	TRBV11-2	NA	ASSLTRWGERNTEAF
NA	TRBJ1-2	TRBV15	NA	ATSTGQRDYGYT
few	TRBJ1-4	TRBV7-9	NA	ASTNGGANEKLF
NA	TRBJ2-7	TRBV6-2/TRBV6-3	TRBD1	ASSIPGQGSYEQY
NA	TRBJ2-1	TRBV7-9	NA	ASSHDRNEQF
NA	TRBJ1-1	TRBV28	NA	ASSFGDMNTEAF
few	TRBJ1-4	TRBV7-8	NA	ASSFLILQEGEKLF
NA	TRBJ2-7	TRBV7-9	TRBD1	ASSQGQGRNEQY
NA	TRBJ2-1	TRBV11-3	NA	ASSSSPGGSYNEQF
few	TRBJ2-1	TRBV2	NA	ASSVQGSGSDEQF
NA	TRBJ1-3	TRBV19	TRBD1	ASTRDRAVNTIY
NA	TRBJ2-7	TRBV14	NA	ASSQDVGQAYEQY
NA	TRBJ2-3	TRBV28	NA	ASSAALDWRTDTQY
NA	TRBJ1-1	TRBV19	NA	ASSAIPGGTEAF
NA	TRBJ2-7	TRBV6-4	TRBD2	ASSLLSSGRPNEQY
NA	TRBJ2-5	TRBV7-2	NA	ASSLVSAAQETQY
NA	TRBJ1-4	TRBV5-5	NA	ASSLGGGASEKLF
NA	TRBJ2-7	TRBV19	NA	ASSTGGARSGRQSSYEQY
NA	TRBJ2-7	TRBV11-2	NA	ASSSQGDEQY
NA	TRBJ1-6	TRBV7-9	NA	ASTTAASSYNSPLH
NA	TRBJ1-1	TRBV28	NA	ASSSSGGLTEAF
NA	TRBJ2-1	TRBV6-6	TRBD1	ASSSPTGASYNEQF
NA	TRBJ2-5	TRBV19	TRBD1	ASSPRDRAQETQY
NA	TRBJ2-5	TRBV9	TRBD2	ASSGGLPSETQY
NA	TRBJ2-3	TRBV24-1	TRBD2	ATSDRRTSGSRTDTQY
NA	TRBJ2-7	TRBV5-6	TRBD2	ASSLGASGGYEQY
once	TRBJ2-7	TRBV5-6	TRBD1	ASSPSAGQGVGEQY
NA	TRBJ2-3	TRBV7-2	NA	ASSLDTGTDTQY
NA	TRBJ2-2	TRBV7-9	TRBD1	ARPDTEPTGSTGELF
NA	TRBJ2-1	TRBV18	TRBD2	ASSPLRTSAAYNEQF
NA	TRBJ2-5	TRBV2	TRBD1	ASSEDGTGVETQY
once	TRBJ2-1	TRBV18	TRBD2	ASSTTSVRANEQF
NA	TRBJ2-3	TRBV7-9	NA	ASSHPNTDTQY
few	TRBJ1-2	TRBV28	TRBD1	ASSSGDRQGYT